Described below is a single T cell receptor (beta chain) sequence and its context. The sample originates from a study of blood T cell repertoires in COVID-19. Study details: Specimens from acute and convalescent COVID-19 originated in the United States, Italy and Spain. Sources were T cells, B-cell-depleted T cells, or PBMCs; the material itself was cDNA or gDNA.

In the study's own analysis: Amplifying reference gene primers gave estimates of nucleated cell counts. Profiled with immunoSEQ multiplex PCR; TCRdb holds only in-frame clones, not every one. That table furnishes V, J and clone size, whereas the DNA furnished D and trimming. The table lists about 210,000 clones, more than 85% of them singletons. The CDR3 loop spans 15 amino acids. Looked up from germline, CDR1 is MNHEY and CDR2 is SVGAGI. Trimming removed 0 bases from V and 4 bases from J; junction bases left unmatched: 5. Material: peripheral blood. The TCR was taken from a man between 35 and 55 years old with acute or convalescent COVID-19. V usage is TRBV6-5 and J usage is TRBJ1-1; 7 nucleotides match TRBD1. Here the CDR3 DNA reads TGTGCCAGCAGTTACTCTCCGACAGGGATCACTGAAGCTTTCTTT. Its translation: CASSYSPTGITEAFF.